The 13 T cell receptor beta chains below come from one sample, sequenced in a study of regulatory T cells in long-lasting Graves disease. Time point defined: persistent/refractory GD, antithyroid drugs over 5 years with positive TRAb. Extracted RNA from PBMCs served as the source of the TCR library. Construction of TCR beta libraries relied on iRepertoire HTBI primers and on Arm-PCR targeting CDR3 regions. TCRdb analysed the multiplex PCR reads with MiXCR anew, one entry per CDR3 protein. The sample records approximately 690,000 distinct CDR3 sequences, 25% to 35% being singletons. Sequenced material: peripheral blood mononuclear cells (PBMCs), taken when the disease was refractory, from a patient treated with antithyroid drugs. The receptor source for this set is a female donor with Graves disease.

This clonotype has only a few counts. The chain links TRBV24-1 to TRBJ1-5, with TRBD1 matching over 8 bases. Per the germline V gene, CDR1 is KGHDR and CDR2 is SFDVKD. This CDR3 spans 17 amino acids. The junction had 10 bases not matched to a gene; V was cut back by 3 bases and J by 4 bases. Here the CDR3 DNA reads TGTGCCACCAGTGATAGCCGACAGGGGATGGTGAATCAGCCCCAGCATTTT. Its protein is CATSDSRQGMVNQPQHF.

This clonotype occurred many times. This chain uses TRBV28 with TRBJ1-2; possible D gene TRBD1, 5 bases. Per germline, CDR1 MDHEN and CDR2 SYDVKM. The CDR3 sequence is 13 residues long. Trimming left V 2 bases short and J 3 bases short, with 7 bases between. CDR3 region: CASSLPRDYGYTF. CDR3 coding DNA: TGTGCCAGCAGTTTACCCAGGGACTATGGCTACACCTTC.

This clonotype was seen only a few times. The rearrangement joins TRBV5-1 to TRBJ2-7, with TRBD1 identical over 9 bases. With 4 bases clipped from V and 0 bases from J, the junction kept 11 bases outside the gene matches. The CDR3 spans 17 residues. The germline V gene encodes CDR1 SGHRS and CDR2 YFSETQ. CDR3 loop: CASSPTGQGLSSYEQYF. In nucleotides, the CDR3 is TGCGCCAGCAGCCCTACGGGACAGGGCCTTTCCTCCTACGAGCAGTACTTC. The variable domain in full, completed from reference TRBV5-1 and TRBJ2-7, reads KAGVTQTPRYLIKTRGQQVTLSCSPISGHRSVSWYQQTPGQGLQFLFEYFSETQRNKGNFPGRFSGRQFSNSRSEMNVSTLELGDSALYLCASSPTGQGLSSYEQYFGPGTRLTVT.

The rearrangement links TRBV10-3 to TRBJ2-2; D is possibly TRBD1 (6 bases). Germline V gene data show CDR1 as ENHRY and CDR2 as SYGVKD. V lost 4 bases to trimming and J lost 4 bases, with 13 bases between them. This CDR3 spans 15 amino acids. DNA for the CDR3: TGTGCCATCAGTGCCTCTATGACAGGCACCGGGGAGCTGTTTTTT. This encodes CAISASMTGTGELFF.

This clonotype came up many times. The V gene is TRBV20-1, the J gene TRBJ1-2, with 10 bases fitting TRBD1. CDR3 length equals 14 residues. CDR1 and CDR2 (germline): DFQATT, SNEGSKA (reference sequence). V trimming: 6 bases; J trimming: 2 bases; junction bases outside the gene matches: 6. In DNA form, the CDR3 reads TGCAGTGCCTCACCGGGACAGGGGAACTATGGCTACACCTTC. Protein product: CSASPGQGNYGYTF.

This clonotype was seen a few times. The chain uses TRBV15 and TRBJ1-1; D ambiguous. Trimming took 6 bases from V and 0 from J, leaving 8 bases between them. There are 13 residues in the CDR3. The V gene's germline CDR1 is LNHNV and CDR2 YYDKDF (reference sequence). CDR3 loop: CATSADMNTEAFF. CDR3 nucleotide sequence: TGTGCCACCAGTGCTGACATGAACACTGAAGCTTTCTTT. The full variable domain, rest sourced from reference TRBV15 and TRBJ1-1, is DAMVIQNPRYQVTQFGKPVTLSCSQTLNHNVMYWYQQKSSQAPKLLFHYYDKDFNNEADTPDNFQSRRPNTSFCFLDIRSPGLGDTAMYLCATSADMNTEAFFGQGTRLTVV.

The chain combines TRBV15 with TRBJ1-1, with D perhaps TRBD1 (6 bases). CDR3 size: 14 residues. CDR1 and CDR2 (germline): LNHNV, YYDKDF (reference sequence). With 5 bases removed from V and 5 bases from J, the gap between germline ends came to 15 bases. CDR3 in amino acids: CATSERSRGTEAFF. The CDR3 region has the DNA TGTGCCACCAGCGAGAGGTCAAGGGGGACTGAAGCTTTCTTT. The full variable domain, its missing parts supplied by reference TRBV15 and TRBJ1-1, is DAMVIQNPRYQVTQFGKPVTLSCSQTLNHNVMYWYQQKSSQAPKLLFHYYDKDFNNEADTPDNFQSRRPNTSFCFLDIRSPGLGDTAMYLCATSERSRGTEAFFGQGTRLTVV.

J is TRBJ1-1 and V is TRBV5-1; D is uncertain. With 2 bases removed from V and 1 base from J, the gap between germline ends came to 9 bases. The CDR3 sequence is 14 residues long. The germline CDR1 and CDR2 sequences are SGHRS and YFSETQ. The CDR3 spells CASSFTPTNTEAFF. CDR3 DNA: TGCGCCAGCAGCTTTACCCCGACGAACACTGAAGCTTTCTTT.

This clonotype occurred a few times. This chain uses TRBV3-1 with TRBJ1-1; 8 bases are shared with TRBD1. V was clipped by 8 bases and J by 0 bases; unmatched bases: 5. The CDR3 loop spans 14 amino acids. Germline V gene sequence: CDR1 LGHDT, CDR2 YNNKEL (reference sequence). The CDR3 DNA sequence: TGTGCCAGCTCACAGGGGGTAGTGAACACTGAAGCTTTCTTT. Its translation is CASSQGVVNTEAFF.

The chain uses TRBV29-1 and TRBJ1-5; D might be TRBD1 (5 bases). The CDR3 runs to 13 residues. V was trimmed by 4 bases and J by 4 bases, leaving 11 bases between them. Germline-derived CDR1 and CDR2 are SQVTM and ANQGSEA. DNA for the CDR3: TGCAGCGTTGTTGGAGGGGAAAATCAGCCCCAGCATTTT. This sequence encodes CSVVGGENQPQHF.

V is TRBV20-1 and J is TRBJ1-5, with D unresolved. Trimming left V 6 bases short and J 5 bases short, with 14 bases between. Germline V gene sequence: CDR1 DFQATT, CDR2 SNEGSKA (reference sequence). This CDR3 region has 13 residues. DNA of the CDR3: TGCAGTGCAAAAAGTGGATGGGATCAGCCCCAGCATTTT. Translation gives CSAKSGWDQPQHF.

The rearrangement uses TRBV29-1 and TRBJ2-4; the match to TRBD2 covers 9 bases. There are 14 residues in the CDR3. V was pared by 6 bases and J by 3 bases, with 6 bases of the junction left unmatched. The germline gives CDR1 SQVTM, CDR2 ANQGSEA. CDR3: CSVLETSGKNIQYF. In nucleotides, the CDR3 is TGCAGCGTCCTGGAGACTAGCGGCAAAAACATTCAGTACTTC.

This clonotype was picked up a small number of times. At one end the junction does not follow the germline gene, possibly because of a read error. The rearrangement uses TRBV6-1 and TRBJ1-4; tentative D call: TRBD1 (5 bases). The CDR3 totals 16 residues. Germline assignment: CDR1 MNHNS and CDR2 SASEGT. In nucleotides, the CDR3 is TGTGCCAGCAGTGAACTGGGCGGACACACTAGTGAAAAACTGTTTTTT. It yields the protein CASSELGGHTSEKLFF.